Following are 12 T cell receptor beta chains from one sample sequenced in a study of T cell changes during pregnancy in multiple sclerosis. Sequencing used immunoSEQ multiplex PCR; TCRdb keeps in-frame clones, though not all of them. The sample has fewer than 35,000 clones, roughly 90% seen once. This specimen was CD4+ T cells from peripheral blood mononuclear cells, taken in the second trimester of pregnancy. The receptors were sampled from a female donor in good health, enrolled as a control in a pregnancy study.

The chain links TRBV7-9 to TRBJ2-1, with TRBD2 matching 11 bases. The length of the CDR3 is 16 residues. Per the germline V gene, CDR1 is SEHNR and CDR2 is FQNEAQ (reference sequence). V gave up 0 bases and J gave up 4 bases; unmatched junction bases: 2. CDR3 sequence: CASSLALAGAYNEQFF. In nucleotides, the CDR3 is TGTGCCAGCAGCTTAGCACTAGCGGGAGCATACAATGAGCAGTTCTTC.

V and J are TRBV5-6 and TRBJ2-7; D remains unclear. The V gene lost 0 bases and the J gene lost 2 bases, with 12 bases spanning the gap. Germline CDR1 SGHDT, CDR2 YYEEEE. The CDR3 spans 15 residues. As DNA, the CDR3 is TGTGCCAGCAGCTTGGGTGCAGGTATAACCTACGAGCAGTACTTC. Amino acid sequence: CASSLGAGITYEQYF.

The rearrangement links TRBV29-1 to TRBJ2-5, with 13 nucleotides matching TRBD2. Near its end, the DNA agrees better with TRBJ2-7, so the J call may be wrong. CDR1 SQVTM and CDR2 ANQGSEA come from the germline V gene. This CDR3 contains 13 residues. CDR3 amino acids: CSVRTSGSYEQYF. CDR3 sequence (DNA): TGCAGCGTTCGGACTAGCGGGAGCTACGAGCAGTACTTC.

This chain uses TRBV5-4 with TRBJ1-3; D call uncertain. Trimming cost V 0 bases and J 0 bases, with 7 bases left between them. This CDR3 spans 15 amino acids. The germline V gene has CDR1 SGHNT and CDR2 YYREEE (reference sequence). This CDR3 is CASSLELSSGNTIYF. The CDR3 region has the DNA TGTGCCAGCAGCTTGGAGCTTTCCTCTGGAAACACCATATATTTT.

The rearrangement links TRBV20-1 to TRBJ2-7; weak D call: TRBD2 (5 bases). With 5 bases removed from V and 5 bases from J, the gap between germline ends came to 7 bases. The V gene's germline CDR1 is DFQATT and CDR2 SNEGSKA (reference sequence). The CDR3 has 10 amino acids. CDR3 protein: CSAGGDEQYF. CDR3 nucleotides: TGCAGTGCTGGAGGAGACGAGCAGTACTTC.

The rearrangement uses TRBV12-5 and TRBJ2-5, with TRBD2 as a possible D gene (6 bases). CDR3 size: 14 residues. Germline CDR1 LGHNT, CDR2 FRNRAP. With 2 bases removed from V and 4 bases from J, the gap between germline ends came to 11 bases. As DNA, the CDR3 is TGTGCTAGTGGTTTGATCGGGAGTGGAGAGACCCAGTACTTC. It translates to CASGLIGSGETQYF.

The V gene is TRBV2, the J gene TRBJ2-7, with TRBD2 matching over 14 bases. This CDR3 is 17 amino acids long. J gave up 1 base and V 6 bases, and 8 bases lay outside the gene matches. CDR1 SNHLY and CDR2 FYNNEI come from the germline V gene. DNA for the CDR3: TGTGCCAGCAGCCGACTAGCGGGAGGGACTATTTCCTACGAGCAGTACTTC. Its protein product is CASSRLAGGTISYEQYF. Filled out from reference TRBV2 and TRBJ2-7, the complete variable domain reads EPEVTQTPSHQVTQMGQEVILRCVPISNHLYFYWYRQILGQKVEFLVSFYNNEISEKSEIFDDQFSVERPDGSNFTLKIRSTKLEDSAMYFCASSRLAGGTISYEQYFGPGTRLTVT.

This chain connects TRBV2 to TRBJ1-2; a weak D match, TRBD1 (6 bases). There are 15 residues in the CDR3. The germline V gene encodes CDR1 SNHLY and CDR2 FYNNEI. V gave up 0 bases and J gave up 4 bases, with 12 bases separating them. The CDR3 spells CASSEALPGAYGYTF. The CDR3 DNA reads as TGTGCCAGCAGTGAAGCGCTTCCAGGGGCCTATGGCTACACCTTC.

The DNA for the CDR3 is TGTGCCACCAGCAGAGAGGAGGGGCCCCAGCCCCAGCATTTT. Amino acid sequence: CATSREEGPQPQHF. V gene TRBV15 combines with J gene TRBJ1-5, with D possibly TRBD1 on 5 matching bases. Germline V gene data show CDR1 as LNHNV and CDR2 as YYDKDF (reference sequence). Trimming took 0 bases from V and 7 from J, leaving 10 bases between them. This CDR3 has 14 residues.

On this clone itself: The junction departs from the called germline gene at one end, perhaps through a read error. The rearrangement uses TRBV7-6 and TRBJ2-5; 8 bases are shared with TRBD2. This CDR3 has 14 amino acids. Germline assignment: CDR1 SGHVS and CDR2 FNYEAQ. CDR3 DNA sequence: TGTGCCAACAGCTTAGCGGGCGGGGGGGAGACCCAGTACTTC. Amino acid sequence: CANSLAGGGETQYF.

The rearrangement uses TRBV29-1 and TRBJ2-2, with no clear D. This CDR3 region has 12 residues. The germline V gene encodes CDR1 SQVTM and CDR2 ANQGSEA. V lost 7 bases to trimming and J lost 0 bases, with 6 bases between them. The CDR3 sequence: CSAATNTGELFF. In DNA, the CDR3 is TGCAGCGCAGCGACGAACACCGGGGAGCTGTTTTTT.

This chain connects TRBV30 to TRBJ2-1; a weak D match, TRBD2 (6 bases). In germline, CDR1 is GTSNPN, CDR2 SVGIG (reference sequence). V was clipped by 2 bases and J by 7 bases, with 18 bases between them. CDR3 length equals 15 residues. CDR3 bases: TGTGCCTGGAGTCCGGGAGCCGCCCCCCTGAATGAGCAGTTCTTC. Translated, it gives CAWSPGAAPLNEQFF. Complete variable domain (other parts from reference TRBV30 and TRBJ2-1): SQTIHQWPATLVQPVGSPLSLECTVEGTSNPNLYWYRQAAGRGLQLLFYSVGIGQISSEVPQNLSASRPQDRQFILSSKKLLLSDSGFYLCAWSPGAAPLNEQFFGPGTRLTVL.